The 6 T cell receptor beta chains below come from one sample, sequenced in a study of cytotoxic CD8 clonotypes in ibrutinib-treated CLL. Sequencing was performed with immunoSEQ multiplex PCR; in TCRdb, only in-frame clones are kept and a portion is missing. The repertoire includes some 290,000 clones, roughly 80% of them detected once, and 6.7% sits in the top ten. This material consisted of PBMCs, taken before ibrutinib treatment. These receptor sequences come from a human donor with chronic lymphocytic leukemia.

Remarks on this clone: Other DNA sequences in this specimen translate into the identical CDR3. This chain connects TRBV9 to TRBJ2-1; D is perhaps TRBD2 (5 bases). V dropped 0 bases and J dropped 4 bases, with 11 bases sitting between them. CDR1 and CDR2 (germline): SGDLS, YYNGEE. The CDR3 extends over 15 amino acids. CDR3 in amino acids: CASSVGGAEYNEQFF. As DNA, the CDR3 is TGTGCCAGCAGCGTAGGAGGAGCGGAATACAATGAGCAGTTCTTC.

The chain has TRBV29-1 and TRBJ1-2; D is undetermined. The V end lost 4 bases, the J end lost 2 bases, and 8 bases lay between the germline ends. This CDR3 contains 12 residues. Germline loops: CDR1 SQVTM, CDR2 ANQGSEA. CDR3 region: CSVVFRNYGYTF. The CDR3, as DNA: TGCAGCGTTGTGTTCAGGAACTATGGCTACACCTTC.

The gene calls are TRBV7-2 and TRBJ2-5; D may be TRBD1 or TRBD2 (5 bases each). Germline V CDR1 and CDR2: SGHTA, FQGNSA. This CDR3 contains 14 residues. V shed 5 bases and J shed 5 bases, with 15 bases lying between them. The CDR3 here is CASSAQGARETQYF. CDR3 coding DNA: TGTGCCAGCAGCGCCCAGGGAGCACGGGAGACCCAGTACTTC.

This clone was detected only a few times. V is TRBV10-2 and J is TRBJ2-1; D is ambiguous. Germline V gene data show CDR1 as WSHSY and CDR2 as SAAADI. The CDR3 sequence is 11 residues long. Between the trimmed V and J ends, which lost 7 bases and 6 bases, there was a span of 7 bases. The CDR3: CASTIFNEQFF. CDR3 sequence (DNA): TGCGCCAGCACCATCTTCAATGAGCAGTTCTTC.

This clone was seen only once. This chain connects TRBV9 to TRBJ2-1; 15 positions agree with TRBD2. Germline lookup yields CDR1 SGDLS and CDR2 YYNGEE. The V gene end was trimmed by 1 base and the J gene end by 8 bases; junction bases not matched to a gene: 10. The CDR3 consists of 18 residues. The CDR3 DNA is TGTGCCAGCAGCGTACCCTCGGGACTAGCGGGAGGAAAGTATGAGCAGTTCTTC. Protein: CASSVPSGLAGGKYEQFF.

This chain uses TRBV4-3 with TRBJ2-3; D is ambiguous. The V gene's germline CDR1 is LGHNA and CDR2 YSLEER. V was trimmed by 4 bases and J by 2 bases, leaving 19 bases between them. The CDR3 loop spans 17 amino acids. CDR3 residues: CASSPTRYFSATDTQYF. The CDR3 coding sequence is TGCGCCAGCAGCCCGACCCGATATTTTAGTGCCACAGATACGCAGTATTTT.